Each of the 23 T cell receptor beta chains below was sequenced from the same sample in a study of somatic mutations in cytotoxic T cells in rheumatoid arthritis. The protocol was immunoSEQ multiplex PCR, while the TCRdb copy is restricted to in-frame clones and leaves out a portion. Of roughly 20,000 clones in the sample, 70% to 90% were seen once. Source material: CD8+ T cells sorted from blood. The receptors were gathered from a man between 40 and 49 years old in good health.

This chain links TRBV6-5 with TRBJ2-5, with no clear D. The V gene lost 2 bases and the J gene lost 3 bases, with 1 base spanning the gap. This CDR3 spans 11 amino acids. CDR1 is MNHEY and CDR2 is SVGAGI in the germline V gene. The CDR3 reads CASSYEETQYF. CDR3 nucleotide sequence: TGTGCCAGCAGTTACGAAGAGACCCAGTACTTC.

The V and J genes are TRBV27 and TRBJ2-5; TRBD1 aligns across 8 bases. In germline, CDR1 is MNHEY, CDR2 SMNVEV (reference sequence). There are 16 residues in the CDR3. V dropped 0 bases and J dropped 1; count of bases not matched to a gene: 4. Here the CDR3 reads CASSLSADRAQETQYF. The CDR3 coding sequence is TGTGCCAGCAGTTTATCCGCGGACAGGGCCCAAGAGACCCAGTACTTC.

The genes are TRBV18 and TRBJ2-1; no firm D call. CDR1 and CDR2 from the germline V gene are KGHSH and LQKENI. There are 15 residues in the CDR3. V shed 2 bases and J shed 2 bases, with 10 bases lying between them. The CDR3 loop is CASSPGRNPYNEQFF. The CDR3, as DNA: TGTGCCAGCTCACCAGGGCGGAATCCCTACAATGAGCAGTTCTTC.

The chain carries TRBV7-9 and TRBJ2-2; no clear D gene. V gave up 1 base and J gave up 4 bases, with 10 bases separating them. The CDR3 sequence is 15 residues long. The germline gives CDR1 SEHNR, CDR2 FQNEAQ (reference sequence). The CDR3 sequence: CASSLVSAGTGELFF. CDR3 nucleotide sequence: TGTGCCAGCAGCTTAGTTTCCGCCGGCACCGGGGAGCTGTTTTTT.

The gene calls are TRBV7-6 and TRBJ2-7; D is possibly TRBD1 (6 bases). Trimming removed 5 bases at V and 3 bases at J, with 17 bases between. Germline CDR1 is SGHVS and CDR2 is FNYEAQ. This CDR3 region has 15 residues. The CDR3 bases are TGTGCCAGCAGCAATGGACAGATATTTAACTACGAGCAGTACTTC. As protein: CASSNGQIFNYEQYF.

The J gene is TRBJ2-2, the V gene TRBV19; TRBD2 matches 11 bases. The CDR3 has 15 amino acids. V shed 8 bases, J shed 2 bases, and the junction held 4 bases outside the gene matches. Germline V CDR1 and CDR2: LNHDA, SQIVND (reference sequence). The CDR3 reads CASQGLADNTGELFF. CDR3 coding DNA: TGTGCCAGTCAGGGACTAGCGGATAACACCGGGGAGCTGTTTTTT. The full variable domain, completed using reference TRBV19 and TRBJ2-2, is DGGITQSPKYLFRKEGQNVTLSCEQNLNHDAMYWYRQDPGQGLRLIYYSQIVNDFQKGDIAEGYSVSREKKESFPLTVTSAQKNPTAFYLCASQGLADNTGELFFGEGSRLTVL.

This chain uses TRBV27 with TRBJ2-7, with D possibly matching TRBD1 (7 bases). The CDR3 has 16 residues. The V and J ends lost 5 bases and 6 bases respectively, with 23 bases between them. Looked up from germline, CDR1 is MNHEY and CDR2 is SMNVEV (reference sequence). CDR3 amino acids: CASSPGGGGLLREQYF. CDR3 sequence (DNA): TGTGCCAGCAGTCCAGGAGGAGGGGGCCTACTACGCGAGCAGTACTTC.

The V gene is TRBV7-6, the J gene TRBJ1-5, with 9 bases matching TRBD1. The CDR3 totals 17 residues. The germline gives CDR1 SGHVS, CDR2 FNYEAQ. Trimming at V came to 1 base and at J to 4 bases, leaving 8 bases not matched to a gene. This CDR3 is CASSLGRGDRDNQPQHF. The DNA of the CDR3 is TGTGCCAGCAGCTTAGGGAGGGGGGACAGGGATAATCAGCCCCAGCATTTT.

The V call is TRBV4-3, the J call TRBJ2-7, with D perhaps TRBD1 (6 bases). CDR1 is LGHNA and CDR2 is YSLEER in the germline V gene. V gave up 4 bases and J gave up 2 bases, with 18 bases separating them. The CDR3 loop spans 16 amino acids. The CDR3 loop is CASSPLLTGTPYEQYF. Written as DNA, the CDR3 is TGCGCCAGCAGCCCGTTACTTACAGGGACCCCCTACGAGCAGTACTTC.

This chain connects TRBV30 to TRBJ2-7, with 13 bases lining up with TRBD2. CDR1 is GTSNPN, CDR2 SVGIG, per germline (reference sequence). Trimming removed 4 bases from V and 5 bases from J; junction bases left unmatched: 5. This CDR3 has 14 residues. The chain's CDR3 is CAWTGLAGVHEQYF. The CDR3 DNA sequence: TGTGCCTGGACCGGACTAGCGGGAGTTCACGAGCAGTACTTC.

The genes are TRBV27 and TRBJ2-1; the D is unclear. Trimming left V 3 bases short and J 0 bases short, with 9 bases between. Germline CDR1 is MNHEY and CDR2 is SMNVEV (reference sequence). The CDR3 loop spans 15 amino acids. The CDR3, as DNA: TGTGCCAGCAGTTTTGAGCCGAGCTCCTACAATGAGCAGTTCTTC. Residues: CASSFEPSSYNEQFF.

This chain links TRBV11-3 with TRBJ2-7, with 9 bases fitting TRBD1. The germline gives CDR1 SGHNT, CDR2 YENEEA. The CDR3 is 16 amino acids. J was trimmed by 6 bases and V by 5 bases; bases with no gene match: 14. CDR3 protein: CASSETTGTGTSEQYF. As DNA, the CDR3 is TGTGCCAGCAGCGAGACGACCGGGACAGGGACATCCGAGCAGTACTTC.

The chain couples TRBV5-7 to TRBJ1-2, with TRBD1 matching 7 bases. TRBV5-7 qualifies as an ORF whose function is uncertain. Losses at the gene ends were 7 bases for V and 3 bases for J; bases not matched to a gene: 6. This CDR3 spans 13 amino acids. The DNA of the CDR3 is TGTGCCAGCGAGGAGGGGGCCCACTATGGCTACACCTTC. This translates into CASEEGAHYGYTF.

Remarks on this clone: At the DNA level, this CDR3 is encoded by other sequences in the same sample as well. The chain uses TRBV11-2 and TRBJ2-1; D is possibly TRBD2 (6 bases). The ends were cut back, 5 bases at V and 7 bases at J, with 9 bases in the middle. Germline lookup yields CDR1 SGHAT and CDR2 FQNNGV. The length of the CDR3 is 12 residues. CDR3 nucleotide sequence: TGTGCCAGCAGCCGACTAGTAAATGAGCAGTTCTTC. Amino acids: CASSRLVNEQFF.

This clone is a singleton in its sample. This chain connects TRBV28 to TRBJ2-3; no firm D call. V was clipped by 2 bases and J by 2 bases, with 14 bases between them. Germline assignment: CDR1 MDHEN and CDR2 SYDVKM. This CDR3 is built from 16 residues. CDR3 loop: CASSLIQSPNTDTQYF. CDR3 nucleotide sequence: TGTGCCAGCAGTTTAATTCAGTCCCCTAACACAGATACGCAGTATTTT.

The chain couples TRBV7-2 to TRBJ1-1; 7 bases fit TRBD1. The germline V gene has CDR1 SGHTA and CDR2 FQGNSA. This CDR3 region has 13 residues. Unmatched junction bases numbered 6, after V lost 4 bases and J lost 7 bases. CDR3 coding DNA: TGTGCCAGCAGCTCCGGGGGACAGTTTGAAGCTTTCTTT. As protein: CASSSGGQFEAFF.

A remark on this clone: The sample contains more than one DNA sequence encoding this CDR3. V is TRBV10-3 and J is TRBJ2-1; D not resolved. The CDR3 consists of 13 residues. Trimming pared 0 bases from V and 1 base from J, leaving 1 base between. Germline values: CDR1 ENHRY, CDR2 SYGVKD. The CDR3 coding sequence is TGTGCCATCAGTGAGTCTTCCTACAATGAGCAGTTCTTC. It specifies CAISESSYNEQFF.

V is TRBV6-1 and J is TRBJ1-5, with TRBD1 matching 9 bases. This CDR3 has 15 residues. CDR1 and CDR2 (germline): MNHNS, SASEGT. V shed 8 bases and J 6 bases; nucleotides not matched to a gene: 11. The DNA for the CDR3 is TGTGCCAGCGGGAAGGCTAACAGGGGGCTTCAGCCCCAGCATTTT. It codes for CASGKANRGLQPQHF.

CDR3 nucleotide sequence: TGTGCCAGTAGTCCCGGGGTCTCCTACGAGCAGTACTTC. Residues: CASSPGVSYEQYF. The chain recombines TRBV19 with TRBJ2-7, with D tentatively TRBD2 (5 bases). The CDR3 length is 13 residues. Germline V gene data show CDR1 as LNHDA and CDR2 as SQIVND (reference sequence). V dropped 5 bases and J dropped 0 bases, with 8 bases sitting between them.

The rearrangement links TRBV28 to TRBJ2-2, with D possibly TRBD2 on 6 matching bases. The CDR3 has 15 residues. V shed 7 bases and J shed 5 bases, with 17 bases lying between them. Germline values: CDR1 MDHEN, CDR2 SYDVKM. The CDR3 coding sequence is TGTGCCAGCACCCCCAGGACCGCGGGGACCGGGGAGCTGTTTTTT. Translated: CASTPRTAGTGELFF.

This clone has only one observation. The gene calls are TRBV4-2 and TRBJ2-7; the D gene is possibly TRBD2 (5 bases). Between the trimmed V and J ends, which lost 1 base and 0 bases, there was a span of 13 bases. Germline V gene sequence: CDR1 LGHNA, CDR2 YNFKEQ. The CDR3 runs to 16 residues. The CDR3 coding sequence is TGTGCCAGCAGCCAAGTAGGAGGAAAGGACTCCTACGAGCAGTACTTC. Translating it yields CASSQVGGKDSYEQYF.

The gene calls are TRBV27 and TRBJ2-2; D possibly uses TRBD1 or TRBD2 (6 bases each). The germline CDR1 and CDR2 sequences are MNHEY and SMNVEV (reference sequence). Between the trimmed V and J ends, which lost 6 bases and 5 bases, there was a span of 16 bases. The CDR3 is 15 amino acids. In DNA form, the CDR3 reads TGTGCCAGCAGACAGGGATACGCGGGGACCGGGGAGCTGTTTTTT. Translation: CASRQGYAGTGELFF.

The V and J genes are TRBV27 and TRBJ2-1, with D perhaps TRBD1 (5 bases). CDR3 length: 14 amino acids. Germline V CDR1 and CDR2: MNHEY, SMNVEV (reference sequence). The V end lost 1 base, the J end lost 3 bases, and 7 bases lay between the germline ends. The CDR3: CASSLFQGYNEQFF. CDR3 nucleotide sequence: TGTGCCAGCAGTTTATTTCAGGGCTACAATGAGCAGTTCTTC.